Following are 29 T cell receptor beta chains from one sample sequenced in a study of radiotherapy plus CTLA-4 blockade in lung cancer. Here immunoSEQ multiplex PCR was the method, and the copy in TCRdb shows in-frame clones only, minus some. The data hold approximately 60,000 clones, with approximately 80% observed a single time. The starting material was peripheral blood, obtained from a patient treated with radiotherapy plus ipilimumab. Source of these receptors: a human donor with non-small cell lung cancer who had a complete response to radiotherapy plus ipilimumab.

V usage is TRBV30 and J usage is TRBJ2-5; D is unresolved. The CDR3 spans 11 residues. Germline V gene sequence: CDR1 GTSNPN, CDR2 SVGIG (reference sequence). V was shortened by 1 base and J by 8 bases, with 8 bases between the two germline ends. The CDR3 DNA sequence: TGTGCCTGGAGTGGGGCCGTAACCCAGTACTTC. Translating gives CAWSGAVTQYF. Full variable domain (remainder filled in from reference TRBV30 and TRBJ2-5): SQTIHQWPATLVQPVGSPLSLECTVEGTSNPNLYWYRQAAGRGLQLLFYSVGIGQISSEVPQNLSASRPQDRQFILSSKKLLLSDSGFYLCAWSGAVTQYFGPGTRLLVL.

This chain links TRBV28 with TRBJ1-2; tentatively, D is TRBD1 (5 bases). V was pared by 5 bases and J by 3 bases, with 10 bases between. The CDR3 consists of 13 residues. Germline lookup yields CDR1 MDHEN and CDR2 SYDVKM. In DNA form, the CDR3 reads TGTGCCAGCAGTCCCGGGGCTTACTATGGCTACACCTTC. It encodes CASSPGAYYGYTF.

The chain has TRBV27 and TRBJ1-1; TRBD1 might be the D (5 bases). This CDR3 has 15 residues. Germline V lookup: CDR1 MNHEY, CDR2 SMNVEV (reference sequence). V dropped 8 bases and J dropped 4 bases, with 20 bases sitting between them. The CDR3 loop is CASVSPRGIGTEAFF. Here the CDR3 DNA reads TGTGCCAGCGTTTCCCCCCGGGGGATAGGCACTGAAGCTTTCTTT.

V gene TRBV7-6 combines with J gene TRBJ1-4; TRBD1 matches at 7 bases. CDR1 is SGHVS and CDR2 is FNYEAQ in the germline V gene. V lost 4 bases and J lost 0; bases outside the gene matches: 11. CDR3 size: 18 residues. The CDR3 region has the DNA TGTGCCAGCAGCTCAAGACAGGGAAGCTTTGCAACTAATGAAAAACTGTTTTTT. Protein sequence: CASSSRQGSFATNEKLFF.

The sample holds one count of this clone. J is TRBJ2-7 and V is TRBV19; no clear D. The CDR3 spans 13 residues. Trimming took off 0 bases at V and 7 bases at J, with 10 bases between the two ends. Germline values: CDR1 LNHDA, CDR2 SQIVND (reference sequence). The CDR3 protein is CASSIDGFQEQYF. CDR3 DNA sequence: TGTGCCAGTAGTATAGATGGGTTCCAGGAGCAGTACTTC.

The rearrangement links TRBV6-6 to TRBJ1-2; tentatively, D is TRBD1 (5 bases). Germline V gene data show CDR1 as MNHNY and CDR2 as SVGAGI (reference sequence). The germline V and J ends were trimmed by 5 bases and 6 bases, with 13 bases remaining between them. The CDR3 covers 13 residues. The CDR3, as DNA: TGTGCCAGCAGTGCACGGGGCATGGATGGCTACACCTTC. As protein: CASSARGMDGYTF.

This chain connects TRBV7-9 to TRBJ1-1; tentative D call: TRBD1 (5 bases). Between the trimmed V and J ends, which lost 0 bases and 4 bases, there was a span of 9 bases. The germline gives CDR1 SEHNR, CDR2 FQNEAQ (reference sequence). The CDR3 totals 14 residues. The CDR3 protein is CASSLAWGVTEAFF. CDR3 bases: TGTGCCAGCAGCTTAGCGTGGGGGGTCACTGAAGCTTTCTTT. Full variable domain (outside the CDR3, taken from reference TRBV7-9 and TRBJ1-1): DTGVSQNPRHKITKRGQNVTFRCDPISEHNRLYWYRQTLGQGPEFLTYFQNEAQLEKSRLLSDRFSAERPKGSFSTLEIQRTEQGDSAMYLCASSLAWGVTEAFFGQGTRLTVV.

This sequence joins TRBV18 and TRBJ2-3, with D unresolved. This CDR3 region has 12 residues. The germline CDR1 and CDR2 sequences are KGHSH and LQKENI. The V end was cut by 2 bases, the J end by 0 bases, with 0 bases between. CDR3 coding DNA: TGTGCCAGCTCACCAAGCACAGATACGCAGTATTTT. Amino acid sequence: CASSPSTDTQYF.

The rearrangement links TRBV30 to TRBJ1-5; D uncertain. Germline CDR1 is GTSNPN and CDR2 is SVGIG (reference sequence). The CDR3 covers 15 residues. V shed 2 bases and J shed 9 bases, with 20 bases lying between them. The CDR3 is CAWSTGDGLKRPQHF. In DNA, the CDR3 is TGTGCCTGGAGTACGGGTGACGGCCTGAAGAGGCCCCAGCATTTT.

The chain employs TRBV11-2 and TRBJ1-1; D is perhaps TRBD1 (6 bases). V was shortened by 6 bases and J by 6 bases, with 17 bases between the two germline ends. CDR1 and CDR2 (germline): SGHAT, FQNNGV. The CDR3 length is 14 residues. As DNA, the CDR3 is TGTGCCAGCAGACCATTTACAGGGAGGGCTGAAGCTTTCTTT. It specifies CASRPFTGRAEAFF.

The CDR3 DNA is TGTGCCAGCAGCGTATCGGGAGACAGGAGCAATGAGCAGTTCTTC. Translation: CASSVSGDRSNEQFF. This rearrangement joins TRBV9 to TRBJ2-1, with D perhaps given as TRBD1 or TRBD2 (6 bases each). Trimming removed 1 base from V and 6 bases from J, with 14 bases in between. The V gene's germline CDR1 is SGDLS and CDR2 YYNGEE. CDR3 length: 15 residues.

The chain recombines TRBV9 with TRBJ1-6; D not certain. Germline CDR1 reads SGDLS; CDR2 reads YYNGEE. The CDR3 sequence is 16 residues long. V was clipped by 0 bases and J by 0 bases, with 7 bases between them. CDR3 in DNA: TGTGCCAGCAGCGTAGCCCAGAGCTCCTATAATTCACCCCTCCACTTT. This translates into CASSVAQSSYNSPLHF.

There are a few counts of this clone. The chain carries TRBV4-3 and TRBJ2-7; no reliable D call. Germline lookup yields CDR1 LGHNA and CDR2 YSLEER. The CDR3 spans 15 residues. The V end lost 0 bases, the J end lost 2 bases, and 11 bases lay between the germline ends. CDR3 nucleotide sequence: TGCGCCAGCAGCCAAGATTGGGCCGGTCCCTACGAGCAGTACGTC. Its translation: CASSQDWAGPYEQYV.

The V call is TRBV10-3, the J call TRBJ1-2, with 10 bases matching TRBD1. The CDR3 is 15 residues long. V shed 3 bases, J shed 7 bases, and the junction held 8 bases outside the gene matches. From germline, CDR1 is ENHRY and CDR2 SYGVKD. CDR3 nucleotides: TGTGCCATCAGTGACCCGGGACAGGGGCCGCTTGGCTACACCTTC. It encodes CAISDPGQGPLGYTF.

The V gene is TRBV5-1, the J gene TRBJ2-1; D is unresolved. The CDR3 length is 14 residues. The V end was cut by 2 bases, the J end by 3 bases, with 9 bases between. Germline loops: CDR1 SGHRS, CDR2 YFSETQ. This CDR3 is CASSLAQNYNEQFF. The CDR3 DNA is TGCGCCAGCAGCTTAGCCCAGAACTACAATGAGCAGTTCTTC.

V and J are TRBV18 and TRBJ1-1; TRBD1 aligns across 9 bases. The junction had 2 bases not matched to a gene; V was cut back by 6 bases and J by 3 bases. CDR1 and CDR2 (germline): KGHSH, LQKENI. The CDR3 is 13 residues long. CDR3 sequence (DNA): TGTGCCAGCTCCCGGACAGGGGACACTGAAGCTTTCTTT. Protein sequence: CASSRTGDTEAFF.

The V call is TRBV10-1, the J call TRBJ2-7; 9 nucleotides line up with TRBD1. The V gene's germline CDR1 is WNHNN and CDR2 SYGVQD (reference sequence). Trimming at V came to 2 bases and at J to 2 bases, leaving 1 base not matched to a gene. The CDR3 runs to 14 residues. The CDR3 DNA reads TGCGCCAGCAGTGAGGGGACAGGGACCTACGAGCAGTACTTC. It specifies CASSEGTGTYEQYF.

The rearrangement uses TRBV10-1 and TRBJ2-3; D perhaps matches TRBD2 (5 bases). The CDR3 length is 15 residues. V lost 2 bases and J lost 3, with 12 bases in between. From germline, CDR1 is WNHNN and CDR2 SYGVQD (reference sequence). The CDR3 loop reads CASSEEVALTDTQYF. The CDR3 bases are TGCGCCAGCAGTGAGGAGGTAGCGTTGACAGATACGCAGTATTTT.

V gene TRBV18 combines with J gene TRBJ2-7, with D possibly TRBD1 on 5 matching bases. Per germline, CDR1 KGHSH and CDR2 LQKENI. V lost 0 bases, J lost 5 bases, and 14 bases lay in between. CDR3 length: 15 residues. The CDR3 sequence is CASSPPGQGQNEQYV. The CDR3, as DNA: TGTGCCAGCTCACCACCGGGGCAGGGCCAAAACGAGCAGTACGTC.

The chain joins TRBV14 to TRBJ2-3; TRBD2 matches 13 bases. Trimming took 5 bases from V and 4 from J; bases not matched to a gene: 6. The CDR3 loop spans 16 amino acids. CDR1 and CDR2 from the germline V gene are SGHDN and FVKESK. The CDR3 reads CASSWSTSGGSDTQYF. The CDR3, as DNA: TGTGCCAGCAGCTGGTCGACTAGCGGGGGGTCAGATACGCAGTATTTT.

V and J are TRBV11-3 and TRBJ2-2, with 8 bases matching TRBD2. Germline CDR1 is SGHNT and CDR2 is YENEEA. With V trimmed by 4 bases and J by 3 bases, 4 bases remained unmatched. CDR3 length equals 15 residues. The CDR3: CASSWSGGYTGELFF. CDR3 DNA: TGTGCCAGCAGCTGGAGCGGGGGCTACACCGGGGAGCTGTTTTTT.

The count of this clone is one. The chain joins TRBV19 to TRBJ1-1; 8 positions match TRBD1. Per germline, CDR1 LNHDA and CDR2 SQIVND (reference sequence). With 4 bases clipped from V and 3 bases from J, the junction kept 7 bases outside the gene matches. This CDR3 is built from 15 residues. The CDR3: CASSRGTGLYTEAFF. DNA of the CDR3: TGTGCCAGTAGTAGAGGGACAGGCCTTTACACTGAAGCTTTCTTT. The full variable domain, its missing parts supplied by reference TRBV19 and TRBJ1-1, is DGGITQSPKYLFRKEGQNVTLSCEQNLNHDAMYWYRQDPGQGLRLIYYSQIVNDFQKGDIAEGYSVSREKKESFPLTVTSAQKNPTAFYLCASSRGTGLYTEAFFGQGTRLTVV.

The CDR3 DNA reads as TGTGCCAGCAGTTACTCTCGGGGACCCGCCTACGAGCAGTACTTC. Amino acids: CASSYSRGPAYEQYF. The chain employs TRBV6-5 and TRBJ2-7, with D perhaps assigned TRBD1 or TRBD2 (5 bases each). The germline gives CDR1 MNHEY, CDR2 SVGAGI. This CDR3 region has 15 residues. With 0 bases removed from V and 2 bases from J, the gap between germline ends came to 11 bases.

The V gene is TRBV7-2, the J gene TRBJ2-4; D is possibly TRBD1 or TRBD2 (5 bases each). CDR1 and CDR2 from the germline V gene are SGHTA and FQGNSA. The CDR3 is 16 residues long. Trimming cost V 0 bases and J 0 bases, with 9 bases left between them. The CDR3: CASSLARGVAKNIQYF. As DNA, the CDR3 is TGTGCCAGCAGCTTAGCCCGAGGGGTAGCCAAAAACATTCAGTACTTC. Full variable domain (outside the CDR3, taken from reference TRBV7-2 and TRBJ2-4): GAGVSQSPSNKVTEKGKDVELRCDPISGHTALYWYRQSLGQGLEFLIYFQGNSAPDKSGLPSDRFSAERTGGSVSTLTIQRTQQEDSAVYLCASSLARGVAKNIQYFGAGTRLSVL.

This chain links TRBV10-1 with TRBJ2-3, with 9 bases identical to TRBD1. Trimming cost V 3 bases and J 3 bases; bases outside gene matches: 4. This CDR3 region has 15 residues. Germline lookup yields CDR1 WNHNN and CDR2 SYGVQD (reference sequence). The CDR3 nucleotides are TGCGCCAGCAGTGATAAGGGACAGGGAACAGATACGCAGTATTTT. Its protein is CASSDKGQGTDTQYF.

This clone appeared a single time. The chain is built from TRBV7-9 and TRBJ2-2; D is uncertain. The germline V and J ends were trimmed by 4 bases and 6 bases, with 12 bases remaining between them. The CDR3 contains 14 residues. Germline values: CDR1 SEHNR, CDR2 FQNEAQ (reference sequence). The DNA for the CDR3 is TGTGCCAGCAGCTCCGTCCGGCGCTCCGGGGAGCTGTTTTTT. Translated: CASSSVRRSGELFF.

CDR3 DNA: TGTGCCAGCAGCTTGAACCTACGGGGAGGGTCCGAGCAGTACTTC. Its translation: CASSLNLRGGSEQYF. The chain uses TRBV5-4 and TRBJ2-7, with 7 bases that match TRBD2. Germline V gives CDR1 SGHNT, CDR2 YYREEE (reference sequence). The V segment lost 1 base and the J segment 6 bases; nucleotides outside the gene matches: 10. The CDR3 sequence is 15 residues long.

This clone came up a few times. The chain has TRBV9 and TRBJ2-1; 10 bases map to TRBD2. J lost 5 bases, V lost 1 base, and 0 bases had no gene match. CDR1 and CDR2 (germline): SGDLS, YYNGEE. The CDR3 is 14 residues long. In nucleotides, the CDR3 is TGTGCCAGCAGCGTAAGCGGGGGGGACAATGAGCAGTTCTTC. It is translated as CASSVSGGDNEQFF.

This chain uses TRBV15 with TRBJ2-3; TRBD2 agrees at 11 bases. The CDR3 has 18 residues. After removal of 3 bases from V and 3 bases from J, the junction contained 11 bases not matched to a gene. CDR1 is LNHNV, CDR2 YYDKDF, per germline (reference sequence). The CDR3 loop is CATSRELAGGPRTDTQYF. The CDR3 DNA reads TGTGCCACCAGCAGGGAATTAGCGGGAGGGCCCCGAACAGATACGCAGTATTTT.